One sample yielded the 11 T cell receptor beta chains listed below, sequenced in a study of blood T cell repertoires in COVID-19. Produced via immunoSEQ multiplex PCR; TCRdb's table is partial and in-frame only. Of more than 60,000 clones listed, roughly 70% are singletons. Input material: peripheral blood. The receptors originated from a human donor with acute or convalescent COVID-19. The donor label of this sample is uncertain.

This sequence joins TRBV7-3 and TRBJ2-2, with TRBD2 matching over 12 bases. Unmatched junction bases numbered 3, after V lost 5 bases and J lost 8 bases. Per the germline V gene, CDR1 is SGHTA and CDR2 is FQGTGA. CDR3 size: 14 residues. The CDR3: CASSRGLAGGELFF. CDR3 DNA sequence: TGTGCCAGCAGCCGCGGACTAGCGGGAGGGGAGCTGTTTTTT.

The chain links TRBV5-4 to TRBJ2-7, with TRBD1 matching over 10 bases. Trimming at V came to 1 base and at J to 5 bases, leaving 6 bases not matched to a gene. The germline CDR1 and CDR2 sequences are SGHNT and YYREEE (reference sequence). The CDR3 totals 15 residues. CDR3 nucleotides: TGTGCCAGCAGCTTGTTAGGACAGGGGGGTCACGAGCAGTACGTC. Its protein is CASSLLGQGGHEQYV.

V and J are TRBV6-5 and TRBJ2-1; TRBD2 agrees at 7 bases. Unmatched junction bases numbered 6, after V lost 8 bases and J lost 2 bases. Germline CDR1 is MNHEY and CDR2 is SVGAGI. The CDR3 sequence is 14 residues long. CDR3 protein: CASGSGTTYNEQFF. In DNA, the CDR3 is TGTGCCAGCGGGAGCGGGACTACCTACAATGAGCAGTTCTTC.

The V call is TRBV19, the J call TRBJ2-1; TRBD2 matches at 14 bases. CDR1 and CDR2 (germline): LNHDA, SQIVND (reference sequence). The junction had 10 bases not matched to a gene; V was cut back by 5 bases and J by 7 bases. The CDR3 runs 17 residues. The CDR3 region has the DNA TGTGCCAGTAGTGTCTACCGGACTAGCGGGGGGAGGAATGAGCAGTTCTTC. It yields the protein CASSVYRTSGGRNEQFF.

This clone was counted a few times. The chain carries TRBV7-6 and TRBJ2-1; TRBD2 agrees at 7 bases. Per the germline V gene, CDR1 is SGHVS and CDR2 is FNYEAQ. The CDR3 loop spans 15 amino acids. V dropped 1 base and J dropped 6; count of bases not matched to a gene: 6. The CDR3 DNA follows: TGTGCCAGCAGCTTAGACGGGAGGTTGAGCAATGAGCAGTTCTTC. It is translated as CASSLDGRLSNEQFF.

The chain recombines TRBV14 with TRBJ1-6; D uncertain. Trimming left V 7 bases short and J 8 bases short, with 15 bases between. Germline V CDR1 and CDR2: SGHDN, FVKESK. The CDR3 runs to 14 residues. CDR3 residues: CASNPTARDSPLHF. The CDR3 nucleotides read TGTGCCAGCAACCCCACCGCTCGGGATTCACCCCTCCACTTT.

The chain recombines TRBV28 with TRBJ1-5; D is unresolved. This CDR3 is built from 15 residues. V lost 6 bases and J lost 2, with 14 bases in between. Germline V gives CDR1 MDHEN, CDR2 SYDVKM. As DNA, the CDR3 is TGTGCCAGCAGAACCCCGGGAACGGGCAATCAGCCCCAGCATTTT. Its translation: CASRTPGTGNQPQHF.

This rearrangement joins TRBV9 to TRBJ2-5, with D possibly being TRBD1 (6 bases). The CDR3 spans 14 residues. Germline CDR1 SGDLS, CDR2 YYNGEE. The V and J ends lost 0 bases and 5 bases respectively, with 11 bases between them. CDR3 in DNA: TGTGCCAGCAGCGTAGTCCCCAGGGGTGAGACCCAGTACTTC. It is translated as CASSVVPRGETQYF.

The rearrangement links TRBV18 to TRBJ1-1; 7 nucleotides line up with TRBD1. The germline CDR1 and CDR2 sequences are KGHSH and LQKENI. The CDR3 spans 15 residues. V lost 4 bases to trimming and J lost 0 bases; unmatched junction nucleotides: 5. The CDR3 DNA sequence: TGTGCCAGCTCACGGTCGGGACAGATGAACACTGAAGCTTTCTTT. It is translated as CASSRSGQMNTEAFF.

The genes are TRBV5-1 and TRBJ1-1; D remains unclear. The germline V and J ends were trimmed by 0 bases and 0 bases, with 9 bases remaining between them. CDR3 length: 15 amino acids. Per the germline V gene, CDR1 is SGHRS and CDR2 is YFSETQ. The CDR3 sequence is CASSLGGPVNTEAFF. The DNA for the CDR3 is TGCGCCAGCAGCTTGGGCGGGCCCGTGAACACTGAAGCTTTCTTT.

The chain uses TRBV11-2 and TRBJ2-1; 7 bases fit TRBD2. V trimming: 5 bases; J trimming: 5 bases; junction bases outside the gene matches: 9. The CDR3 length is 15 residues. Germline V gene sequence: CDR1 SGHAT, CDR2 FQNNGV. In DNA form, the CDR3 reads TGTGCCAGCAGCCAAAGCGGGGTGAGGCACAATGAGCAGTTCTTC. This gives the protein CASSQSGVRHNEQFF.